These 32 T cell receptor beta chains came from one sample sequenced in a study of blood T cell repertoires in COVID-19. Sequenced by immunoSEQ multiplex PCR; TCRdb stores in-frame clones only, minus some. The sample lists about 110,000 clones, over 60% occurring once. Sequencing was carried out using peripheral blood. These TCRs come from a human donor in a cohort sampled during active or convalescent COVID-19.

The J gene is TRBJ1-4, the V gene TRBV2; possibly TRBD1 for D (6 bases). V lost 6 bases, J lost 5 bases, and 16 bases lay in between. Germline V gene sequence: CDR1 SNHLY, CDR2 FYNNEI. The CDR3 extends over 15 amino acids. The CDR3 DNA is TGTGCCAGCAGGGACTCCGGGACAAGCAATGAAAAACTGTTTTTT. It yields the protein CASRDSGTSNEKLFF.

The chain is built from TRBV4-3 and TRBJ1-5; D perhaps matches TRBD1 (5 bases). The V gene lost 4 bases and the J gene lost 0 bases, with 19 bases spanning the gap. This CDR3 is built from 18 residues. CDR1 LGHNA and CDR2 YSLEER come from the germline V gene. Here the CDR3 DNA reads TGCGCCAGCAGCCGTATCGAACCTAGGGGCGGTAGCAATCAGCCCCAGCATTTT. It translates to CASSRIEPRGGSNQPQHF.

This chain joins TRBV19 and TRBJ1-2, with D unresolved. With 3 bases removed from V and 2 bases from J, the gap between germline ends came to 13 bases. Germline V gene sequence: CDR1 LNHDA, CDR2 SQIVND (reference sequence). This CDR3 has 15 amino acids. The CDR3 reads CASSMYGTANYGYTF. CDR3 in DNA: TGTGCCAGTAGTATGTACGGAACAGCCAACTATGGCTACACCTTC.

To note about this clone: The sample holds other DNA sequences that translate to the same CDR3. The rearrangement uses TRBV25-1 and TRBJ1-2, with TRBD1 matching 7 bases. Germline V gives CDR1 MGHDK, CDR2 SYGVNS. This CDR3 region has 12 residues. Trimming took 4 bases from V and 4 from J; bases not matched to a gene: 0. CDR3 coding DNA: TGTGCCAGCAGTGGACAGGGCTATGGCTACACCTTC. Its translation is CASSGQGYGYTF.

The chain couples TRBV7-2 to TRBJ2-5; 15 nucleotides match TRBD2. Unmatched junction bases numbered 3, after V lost 5 bases and J lost 5 bases. Germline V gene data show CDR1 as SGHTA and CDR2 as FQGNSA. The CDR3 is made up of 15 amino acids. The CDR3 protein is CASSRTSGGGETQYF. The CDR3 bases are TGTGCCAGCAGCCGGACTAGCGGGGGGGGTGAGACCCAGTACTTC.

About this clone: Other DNA sequences in the sample encode the same CDR3. This chain joins TRBV28 and TRBJ1-4; no definite D call. The CDR3 is made up of 11 amino acids. The ends were cut back, 6 bases at V and 6 bases at J, with 5 bases in the middle. Per the germline V gene, CDR1 is MDHEN and CDR2 is SYDVKM. The CDR3 nucleotides are TGTGCCAGCAGGGGCGATGAAAAACTGTTTTTT. It yields the protein CASRGDEKLFF.

In DNA form, the CDR3 reads TGTGCCAGCAGCTTATTAGCCGCAGTGGGCTACACCTTC. It specifies CASSLLAAVGYTF. The rearrangement links TRBV7-3 to TRBJ1-2; D remains unclear. V lost 2 bases and J lost 8, with 12 bases in between. CDR3 length equals 13 residues. Germline-derived CDR1 and CDR2 are SGHTA and FQGTGA.

The chain has TRBV6-5 and TRBJ2-3; D uncertain. Deletions cut 6 bases from V and 8 bases from J, with 21 bases between. CDR1 and CDR2 (germline): MNHEY, SVGAGI. There are 15 residues in the CDR3. Here the CDR3 reads CASSSRPSPVGTQYF. In DNA form, the CDR3 reads TGTGCCAGCAGCTCACGACCTAGTCCGGTGGGTACGCAGTATTTT.

The rearrangement joins TRBV5-1 to TRBJ2-1, with 8 nucleotides matching TRBD2. There are 13 residues in the CDR3. V shed 0 bases and J 8 bases; nucleotides not matched to a gene: 1. Germline CDR1 SGHRS, CDR2 YFSETQ. CDR3 sequence: CASSLAGGHEQFF. In DNA, the CDR3 is TGCGCCAGCAGCTTGGCGGGAGGGCATGAGCAGTTCTTC.

The V gene is TRBV25-1, the J gene TRBJ1-6; D is possibly TRBD1 (6 bases). V lost 5 bases to trimming and J lost 4 bases, with 12 bases between them. CDR1 and CDR2 (germline): MGHDK, SYGVNS. This CDR3 has 15 residues. The CDR3 coding sequence is TGTGCCAGCAGTTCGCCGGGACATTATAATTCACCCCTCCACTTT. Its protein product is CASSSPGHYNSPLHF.

The V gene is TRBV3-1 (or the pseudogene TRBV3-2), the J gene TRBJ2-7, with 10 bases aligning to TRBD2. There are 14 residues in the CDR3. J was trimmed by 7 bases and V by 10 bases; bases with no gene match: 13. Germline V gene sequence: CDR1 LGHDT, CDR2 YNNKEL (reference sequence). This CDR3 reads CATSFSGRPWEQYF. The CDR3 DNA is TGTGCCACCTCCTTTAGCGGGAGGCCGTGGGAGCAGTACTTC.

The rearrangement links TRBV9 to TRBJ2-1, with 8 bases fitting TRBD2. The V gene end was trimmed by 0 bases and the J gene end by 10 bases; junction bases not matched to a gene: 6. This CDR3 region has 14 residues. The V gene's germline CDR1 is SGDLS and CDR2 YYNGEE. The CDR3 sequence: CASSVVAGFGEQFF. The DNA for the CDR3 is TGTGCCAGCAGCGTAGTAGCGGGGTTTGGGGAGCAGTTCTTC. The whole variable domain, remainder taken from reference TRBV9 and TRBJ2-1, is DSGVTQTPKHLITATGQRVTLRCSPRSGDLSVYWYQQSLDQGLQFLIQYYNGEERAKGNILERFSAQQFPDLHSELNLSSLELGDSALYFCASSVVAGFGEQFFGPGTRLTVL.

This clone has just a few counts. The chain carries TRBV4-2 and TRBJ2-1; TRBD2 is a possible D gene (5 bases). The CDR3 is made up of 18 amino acids. The V end lost 4 bases, the J end lost 0 bases, and 19 bases lay between the germline ends. The germline CDR1 and CDR2 sequences are LGHNA and YNFKEQ. CDR3 sequence reads: CASSRHLSGPSSYNEQFF. The CDR3 bases are TGTGCCAGCAGCCGGCATTTGAGCGGACCAAGCTCCTACAATGAGCAGTTCTTC.

In its sample, this clone was seen once. The rearrangement links TRBV28 to TRBJ2-7, with TRBD1 matching over 9 bases. After removal of 3 bases from V and 8 bases from J, the junction contained 17 bases not matched to a gene. This CDR3 region has 17 residues. Looked up from germline, CDR1 is MDHEN and CDR2 is SYDVKM. CDR3 DNA: TGTGCCAGCAGTTTTGTTTCCTCTCCGGGACAGGGTGTGAAGCAGTACTTC. This codes for CASSFVSSPGQGVKQYF.

CDR3: CASSKTGEQFF. The DNA of the CDR3 is TGTGCCAGCAGTAAGACAGGAGAGCAGTTCTTC. The chain links TRBV6-6 to TRBJ2-1; possibly TRBD1 for D (6 bases). Per the germline V gene, CDR1 is MNHNY and CDR2 is SVGAGI (reference sequence). V shed 5 bases and J shed 10 bases, with 9 bases lying between them. The CDR3 is 11 amino acids.

The rearrangement uses TRBV28 and TRBJ2-2, with TRBD2 matching over 8 bases. CDR1 is MDHEN and CDR2 is SYDVKM in the germline V gene. With 4 bases clipped from V and 3 bases from J, the junction kept 7 bases outside the gene matches. The CDR3 length is 16 residues. The CDR3 region is CASSSVAGGDTGELFF. The CDR3 nucleotides read TGTGCCAGCAGTTCGGTGGCGGGAGGCGACACCGGGGAGCTGTTTTTT.

CDR3 region: CASAPRPDISEGPQHF. The CDR3 nucleotides read TGTGCCAGTGCCCCAAGGCCGGATATATCAGAGGGGCCCCAGCATTTT. The chain uses TRBV5-8 and TRBJ1-5, with D unclear. Trimming shortened V by 8 bases and J by 9 bases, and 27 bases separated the two germline ends. Germline V gives CDR1 SGHTS, CDR2 YDEGEE. The CDR3 length is 16 residues.

J is TRBJ1-2 and V is TRBV6-5; 8 bases are shared with TRBD1. V lost 2 bases to trimming and J lost 4 bases; unmatched junction nucleotides: 6. Per the germline V gene, CDR1 is MNHEY and CDR2 is SVGAGI. This CDR3 spans 15 amino acids. CDR3 in DNA: TGTGCCAGCAGTTACGGCGCAGGGGGCAGCTATGGCTACACCTTC. It yields the protein CASSYGAGGSYGYTF.

This clone was seen just once. V is TRBV11-3 and J is TRBJ1-1; D is perhaps TRBD1 (5 bases). The CDR3 is made up of 13 amino acids. Trimming removed 0 bases at V and 4 bases at J, with 6 bases between. Germline lookup yields CDR1 SGHNT and CDR2 YENEEA. CDR3 DNA: TGTGCCAGCAGCTTAGATCAGGGCACTGAAGCTTTCTTT. It encodes CASSLDQGTEAFF. The variable domain in full, with the rest retrieved from reference TRBV11-3 and TRBJ1-1, is EAGVVQSPRYKIIEKKQPVAFWCNPISGHNTLYWYLQNLGQGPELLIRYENEEAVDDSQLPKDRFSAERLKGVDSTLKIQPAELGDSAVYLCASSLDQGTEAFFGQGTRLTVV.

This clone was picked up a small number of times. CDR3 residues: CASSYSGGGTDTQYF. DNA for the CDR3: TGTGCCAGCAGTTACTCGGGCGGGGGCACAGATACGCAGTATTTT. The chain combines TRBV6-5 with TRBJ2-3; D is possibly TRBD2 (6 bases). The CDR3 totals 15 residues. The germline gives CDR1 MNHEY, CDR2 SVGAGI. Trimming took 0 bases from V and 1 from J, leaving 8 bases between them.

This rearrangement joins TRBV27 to TRBJ2-1, with 14 positions matching TRBD2. This CDR3 is built from 17 residues. Germline values: CDR1 MNHEY, CDR2 SMNVEV (reference sequence). Unmatched junction bases numbered 7, after V lost 5 bases and J lost 4 bases. The CDR3 spells CASSETSGRAFYNEQFF. CDR3 DNA: TGTGCCAGCAGTGAGACTAGCGGGAGGGCCTTTTACAATGAGCAGTTCTTC.

This rearrangement joins TRBV24-1 to TRBJ1-5, with 8 bases matching TRBD1. This CDR3 is 17 amino acids long. V lost 0 bases to trimming and J lost 3 bases; unmatched junction nucleotides: 6. Per the germline V gene, CDR1 is KGHDR and CDR2 is SFDVKD. The CDR3 region is CATSDLQRTGSNQPQHF. In nucleotides, the CDR3 is TGTGCCACCAGTGATTTGCAGAGGACAGGGTCCAATCAGCCCCAGCATTTT.

The rearrangement joins TRBV2 to TRBJ2-7; the match to TRBD1 covers 11 bases. With 2 bases clipped from V and 6 bases from J, the junction kept 6 bases outside the gene matches. The CDR3 has 15 amino acids. Germline V gives CDR1 SNHLY, CDR2 FYNNEI. The chain's CDR3 is CASSEIRTGGAEQYF. CDR3 nucleotides: TGTGCCAGCAGTGAAATTCGGACAGGGGGCGCCGAGCAGTACTTC.

This chain connects TRBV6-6 to TRBJ1-4; 10 bases agree with TRBD1. The V segment lost 2 bases and the J segment 1 base; nucleotides outside the gene matches: 1. Germline loops: CDR1 MNHNY, CDR2 SVGAGI (reference sequence). This CDR3 has 16 residues. CDR3 sequence: CASSYGTGVTNEKLFF. DNA of the CDR3: TGTGCCAGCAGTTACGGGACAGGGGTAACTAATGAAAAACTGTTTTTT.

The chain combines TRBV19 with TRBJ1-2; D perhaps matches TRBD1 (6 bases). The ends were cut back, 2 bases at V and 0 bases at J, with 10 bases in the middle. The germline CDR1 and CDR2 sequences are LNHDA and SQIVND (reference sequence). This CDR3 spans 15 amino acids. CDR3 sequence: CASSITGFANYGYTF. The CDR3, as DNA: TGTGCCAGTAGTATAACAGGGTTTGCTAACTATGGCTACACCTTC.

V is TRBV18 and J is TRBJ2-7, with D perhaps TRBD1 (6 bases). The CDR3 runs to 16 residues. Germline V gives CDR1 KGHSH, CDR2 LQKENI. Trimming left V 6 bases short and J 3 bases short, with 21 bases between. The CDR3 bases are TGTGCCAGCTCTTTCACTTCCCCAGGGGCCGACTACGAGCAGTACTTC. It translates to CASSFTSPGADYEQYF.

As DNA, the CDR3 is TGTGCCAGTAGATGGGGGCGAGGTGGGAATACTGAAGCTTTCTTT. Translating it yields CASRWGRGGNTEAFF. The chain links TRBV19 to TRBJ1-1; a weak D match, TRBD1 (6 bases). Trimming stripped 6 bases from V and 5 bases from J, with 19 bases between. Germline CDR1 LNHDA, CDR2 SQIVND (reference sequence). This CDR3 has 15 residues.

The V gene is TRBV10-3, the J gene TRBJ1-1, with D perhaps TRBD1 (5 bases). Deletions cut 5 bases from V and 1 base from J, with 14 bases between. Per the germline V gene, CDR1 is ENHRY and CDR2 is SYGVKD. This CDR3 is built from 15 residues. CDR3 DNA sequence: TGTGCCATCAGTCGAGAAGGGGTTGAGAACACTGAAGCTTTCTTT. It translates to CAISREGVENTEAFF.

The rearrangement joins TRBV2 to TRBJ1-2; a possible D gene is TRBD1 (6 bases). This CDR3 contains 14 residues. V shed 6 bases and J shed 4 bases, with 15 bases lying between them. Germline CDR1 and CDR2: SNHLY and FYNNEI. CDR3: CASSVTGWTYGYTF. DNA for the CDR3: TGTGCCAGCAGCGTTACAGGGTGGACCTATGGCTACACCTTC.

This rearrangement joins TRBV7-9 to TRBJ1-6; D gene unclear. V gave up 1 base and J gave up 9 bases, with 19 bases separating them. Looked up from germline, CDR1 is SEHNR and CDR2 is FQNEAQ (reference sequence). This CDR3 is 17 amino acids long. The CDR3 protein is CASSLVVGRQVGSPLHF. In DNA form, the CDR3 reads TGTGCCAGCAGCTTAGTCGTAGGGAGGCAGGTAGGTTCACCCCTCCACTTT.

The CDR3 is CASRLQGSYEQYF. The CDR3 DNA reads TGTGCCAGCAGGCTCCAGGGTTCCTACGAGCAGTACTTC. V is TRBV6-5 and J is TRBJ2-7; tentative D call: TRBD1 (5 bases). Trimming took 6 bases from V and 1 from J, leaving 10 bases between them. This CDR3 spans 13 amino acids. In germline, CDR1 is MNHEY, CDR2 SVGAGI.

This chain connects TRBV19 to TRBJ1-2, with TRBD1 matching 7 bases. The CDR3 covers 13 residues. Germline loops: CDR1 LNHDA, CDR2 SQIVND (reference sequence). J was trimmed by 4 bases and V by 9 bases; bases with no gene match: 8. The CDR3 DNA sequence: TGTGCCAGCACCTCCACAGGGGTCTATGGCTACACCTTC. The encoded protein is CASTSTGVYGYTF.